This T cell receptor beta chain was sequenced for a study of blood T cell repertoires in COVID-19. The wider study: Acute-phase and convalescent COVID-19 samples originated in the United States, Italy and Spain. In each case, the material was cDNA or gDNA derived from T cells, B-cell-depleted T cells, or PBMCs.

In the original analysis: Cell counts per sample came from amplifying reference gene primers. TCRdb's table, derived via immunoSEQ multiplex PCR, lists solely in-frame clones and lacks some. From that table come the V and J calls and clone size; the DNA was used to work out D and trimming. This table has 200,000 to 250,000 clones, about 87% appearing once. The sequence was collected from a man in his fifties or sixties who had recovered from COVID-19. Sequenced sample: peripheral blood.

CDR3 region: CASSRGQGYTEAFF. In DNA, the CDR3 is TGTGCCAGCAGTCGGGGACAGGGCTACACTGAAGCTTTCTTT. This rearrangement joins TRBV6-5 to TRBJ1-1; 9 bases match TRBD1. The germline V gene has CDR1 MNHEY and CDR2 SVGAGI. The CDR3 length is 14 residues. The ends lost 5 bases at V and 3 bases at J; junction bases unmatched: 4.